This T cell receptor beta chain was captured by sequencing in a study of beta chain features in type 1 diabetes. Germline CDR1 is SGHTA and CDR2 is FQGNSA. This CDR3 is 18 amino acids long. The junction had 10 bases not matched to a gene; V was cut back by 5 bases and J by 1 base. This clone has just a few counts. Its target is unknown. Expressed TCRB transcripts were sequenced, since all the RNA that had been isolated was reverse transcribed. Repertoires were generated with immunoSEQ multiplex PCR, while TCRdb's copy carries only in-frame clones and drops some. This table holds 500,000 to 650,000 clones, around 12% found once. General study findings and limits: Shorter TCRB CDR3s, moderately but significantly so, were found in Type 1 diabetes patients in all four CD4+ subsets.

What was sequenced was naive CD4+ T cells from blood. The chain recombines TRBV7-2 with TRBJ2-3; 12 bases agree with TRBD2. The TCR sequence derives from a man younger than 40 with type 1 diabetes. The CDR3 DNA reads as TGTGCCAGCAGCCCTACAACCTGGACTAGCGGGGGCACAGATACGCAGTATTTT. As protein: CASSPTTWTSGGTDTQYF.